Presented here are 2 T cell receptor beta chains from one specimen sequenced in a study of shared clonotypes between healthy human individuals. Profiled with immunoSEQ multiplex PCR; TCRdb holds only in-frame clones, not every one. The table records about 510,000 clones, about 96% of them present only once. The sample consisted of naive CD4+ T cells sorted from blood. Subset defined: CD45RA+ positively selected. The source of these receptors is a woman aged 25 to 39 in good health.

V gene TRBV28 combines with J gene TRBJ1-1; D is unclear. The CDR3 totals 13 residues. V shed 2 bases and J shed 2 bases, with 6 bases lying between them. Germline assignment: CDR1 MDHEN and CDR2 SYDVKM. DNA for the CDR3: TGTGCCAGCAGTTTACTCTCCAACACTGAAGCTTTCTTT. Protein: CASSLLSNTEAFF.

J is TRBJ2-2 and V is TRBV5-5; D remains unclear. CDR1 and CDR2 from the germline V gene are SGHKS and YYEKEE (reference sequence). Deletions cut 1 base from V and 6 bases from J, with 10 bases between. The CDR3 runs to 14 residues. The CDR3 loop is CASSLLNLPGELFF. The CDR3 bases are TGTGCCAGCAGCTTGTTGAATCTGCCCGGGGAGCTGTTTTTT.